What follows is one T cell receptor beta chain and its context. Its specificity is unknown. The CDR3 spans 15 residues. Germline CDR1 LNHNV, CDR2 YYDKDF (reference sequence). With 5 bases removed from V and 2 bases from J, the gap between germline ends came to 16 bases. The data were taken from a study of T-cell reconstitution after alpha-beta-depleted transplantation in children. Study results and limitations: At the one-year point after transplant, T-cell counts and TCRbeta diversity were found to come mostly from T cells that had been newly produced. Several hundred expanded graft clones reportedly supplied alpha-beta T cells about two months after transplant.

Library preparation (for TCRbeta) was performed with unique molecular identifiers. Each CDR3 protein is one row after TCRdb ran MiXCR on the PCR reads. The sample includes more than 400,000 distinct CDR3 sequences, roughly 44% of them seen just once. The sequences come from PBMCs, collected before TCRalphabeta/CD19-depleted stem cell transplant. This chain uses TRBV15 with TRBJ2-7; D gene uncertain. The origin of this receptor is a girl aged 2 to 9 with aplastic anemia, due to receive a stem cell transplant. CDR3 loop: CATSQVVSSAYEQYF. In DNA form, the CDR3 reads TGTGCCACCAGCCAGGTCGTCAGTTCAGCCTACGAGCAGTACTTC. Using reference TRBV15 and TRBJ2-7 for the parts outside the CDR3, the full variable domain is DAMVIQNPRYQVTQFGKPVTLSCSQTLNHNVMYWYQQKSSQAPKLLFHYYDKDFNNEADTPDNFQSRRPNTSFCFLDIRSPGLGDTAMYLCATSQVVSSAYEQYFGPGTRLTVT.